These T cell receptor beta chains were read from a single sample in a study of technical replicates of blood from a handful of donors. Sequencing was performed with immunoSEQ multiplex PCR; in TCRdb, only in-frame clones are kept and a portion is missing. The table shows fewer than 100,000 clones, with almost 96% occurring only once. Sequenced input: T cells isolated from PBMCs. The source is a human donor in good health. The CDR3 runs from the conserved cysteine through the conserved F or W. The order of the fields is V gene, CDR3 length, clone size, D gene, J gene, CDR3 protein, CDR3 DNA. The D gene is left open where the match is weak. Size tells how often a clone was seen (once, few, many) or the class of an expanded clone, and some rows leave it out.

V gene: TRBV30; CDR3 length: 12; clone size: few; D gene: NA; J gene: TRBJ1-4; CDR3 protein: CAWSVADEKLFF; CDR3 DNA: TGTGCCTGGAGTGTAGCGGATGAAAAACTGTTTTTT
V gene: TRBV19; CDR3 length: 14; clone size: NA; D gene: NA; J gene: TRBJ1-5; CDR3 protein: CASSNWTADQPQHF; CDR3 DNA: TGTGCCAGTAGTAATTGGACAGCCGATCAGCCCCAGCATTTT
V gene: TRBV27; CDR3 length: 15; clone size: NA; D gene: TRBD2; J gene: TRBJ2-7; CDR3 protein: CASSFIGLASHEQYF; CDR3 DNA: TGTGCCAGCAGTTTCATCGGACTAGCGTCCCACGAGCAGTACTTC
V gene: TRBV6-6; CDR3 length: 14; clone size: NA; D gene: NA; J gene: TRBJ1-2; CDR3 protein: CASSYSPRAHGYTF; CDR3 DNA: TGTGCCAGCAGTTACTCCCCACGCGCCCATGGCTACACCTTC
V gene: TRBV25-1; CDR3 length: 12; clone size: NA; D gene: NA; J gene: TRBJ2-1; CDR3 protein: CASSYWEDEQFF; CDR3 DNA: TGTGCCAGCTCCTATTGGGAGGATGAGCAGTTCTTC
V gene: TRBV5-1; CDR3 length: 16; clone size: NA; D gene: NA; J gene: TRBJ2-7; CDR3 protein: CASSLGPAGRNYEQYF; CDR3 DNA: TGCGCCAGCAGCTTGGGTCCTGCGGGAAGGAACTACGAGCAGTACTTC
V gene: TRBV2; CDR3 length: 15; clone size: NA; D gene: NA; J gene: TRBJ2-1; CDR3 protein: CASARGASSYNEQFF; CDR3 DNA: TGTGCCAGCGCCCGTGGTGCGAGCTCCTACAATGAGCAGTTCTTC
V gene: TRBV19; CDR3 length: 15; clone size: NA; D gene: TRBD1; J gene: TRBJ2-7; CDR3 protein: CASSITGGISYEQYF; CDR3 DNA: TGTGCCAGTAGTATCACAGGGGGCATTTCCTACGAGCAGTACTTC
V gene: TRBV27; CDR3 length: 18; clone size: NA; D gene: TRBD2; J gene: TRBJ2-7; CDR3 protein: CASSLSLRGGLASYEQYF; CDR3 DNA: TGTGCCAGCAGTTTATCTTTGAGGGGGGGACTAGCTTCCTACGAGCAGTACTTC
V gene: TRBV2; CDR3 length: 14; clone size: NA; D gene: NA; J gene: TRBJ1-1; CDR3 protein: CASSERRFGTEAFF; CDR3 DNA: TGTGCCAGCAGTGAGAGGAGGTTTGGAACTGAAGCTTTCTTT
V gene: TRBV6-5; CDR3 length: 14; clone size: NA; D gene: TRBD1; J gene: TRBJ2-7; CDR3 protein: CASSRQGKRNEQYF; CDR3 DNA: TGTGCCAGCAGTCGACAGGGTAAGCGGAACGAGCAGTACTTC
V gene: TRBV25-1; CDR3 length: 12; clone size: few; D gene: NA; J gene: TRBJ1-1; CDR3 protein: CASGRENTEAFF; CDR3 DNA: TGTGCCAGCGGGCGGGAGAACACTGAAGCTTTCTTT
V gene: TRBV30; CDR3 length: 14; clone size: NA; D gene: TRBD2; J gene: TRBJ2-7; CDR3 protein: CAWNRGGASYEQYF; CDR3 DNA: TGTGCCTGGAACCGCGGGGGGGCCTCCTACGAGCAGTACTTC
V gene: TRBV7-8; CDR3 length: 12; clone size: NA; D gene: NA; J gene: TRBJ2-7; CDR3 protein: CASSLELNEQYF; CDR3 DNA: TGTGCCAGCAGCTTAGAACTTAACGAGCAGTACTTC
V gene: TRBV11-2; CDR3 length: 16; clone size: many; D gene: TRBD2; J gene: TRBJ2-4; CDR3 protein: CASSPRDYTAKNIQYF; CDR3 DNA: TGTGCCAGCAGCCCCCGGGACTATACAGCCAAAAACATTCAGTACTTC
V gene: TRBV6-5; CDR3 length: 13; clone size: NA; D gene: NA; J gene: TRBJ2-2; CDR3 protein: CATLDKNTGELFF; CDR3 DNA: TGTGCCACCCTGGACAAGAACACCGGGGAGCTGTTTTTT
V gene: TRBV7-9; CDR3 length: 12; clone size: NA; D gene: NA; J gene: TRBJ1-5; CDR3 protein: CASSAGVQPQHF; CDR3 DNA: TGTGCCAGCAGCGCCGGAGTTCAGCCCCAGCATTTT
V gene: TRBV5-5; CDR3 length: 11; clone size: NA; D gene: NA; J gene: TRBJ2-7; CDR3 protein: CASSFLYEQYF; CDR3 DNA: TGTGCCAGCAGCTTCCTTTACGAGCAGTACTTC
V gene: TRBV28; CDR3 length: 11; clone size: NA; D gene: NA; J gene: TRBJ1-1; CDR3 protein: CASISGTEAFF; CDR3 DNA: TGTGCCAGCATTAGCGGCACTGAAGCTTTCTTT
V gene: TRBV27; CDR3 length: 13; clone size: NA; D gene: TRBD1; J gene: TRBJ2-1; CDR3 protein: CASSTDRANEQFF; CDR3 DNA: TGTGCCAGCAGTACAGACAGGGCCAATGAGCAGTTCTTC
V gene: TRBV7-6; CDR3 length: 13; clone size: NA; D gene: NA; J gene: TRBJ2-3; CDR3 protein: CASSAEVADTQYF; CDR3 DNA: TGTGCCAGCAGCGCCGAGGTTGCAGATACGCAGTATTTT
V gene: TRBV2; CDR3 length: 13; clone size: NA; D gene: NA; J gene: TRBJ2-5; CDR3 protein: CASSGTVKETQYF; CDR3 DNA: TGTGCCAGCAGTGGTACGGTAAAAGAGACCCAGTACTTC
V gene: TRBV5-8; CDR3 length: 16; clone size: NA; D gene: TRBD1; J gene: TRBJ2-3; CDR3 protein: CASSWGQGANTDTQYF; CDR3 DNA: TGTGCCAGCAGCTGGGGCCAGGGGGCTAACACAGATACGCAGTATTTT
V gene: TRBV5-1; CDR3 length: 15; clone size: NA; D gene: NA; J gene: TRBJ1-6; CDR3 protein: CASSLDSESRSPLHF; CDR3 DNA: TGCGCCAGCAGCTTGGACTCCGAAAGTCGGTCACCCCTCCACTTT
V gene: TRBV19; CDR3 length: 15; clone size: NA; D gene: TRBD1; J gene: TRBJ2-1; CDR3 protein: CASRSQGTSYNEQFF; CDR3 DNA: TGTGCCAGTAGGTCACAGGGGACCTCCTACAATGAGCAGTTCTTC
V gene: TRBV9; CDR3 length: 14; clone size: NA; D gene: TRBD2; J gene: TRBJ2-3; CDR3 protein: CATRSSGGSDTQYF; CDR3 DNA: TGTGCCACCAGGTCGAGCGGGGGGAGTGATACGCAGTATTTT
V gene: TRBV6-1; CDR3 length: 14; clone size: NA; D gene: NA; J gene: TRBJ2-7; CDR3 protein: CASSGSGSSYEQYF; CDR3 DNA: TGTGCCAGCAGTGGCTCGGGGTCCTCCTACGAGCAGTACTTC
V gene: TRBV5-1; CDR3 length: 12; clone size: NA; D gene: NA; J gene: TRBJ1-2; CDR3 protein: CASGDGNYGYTF; CDR3 DNA: TGCGCCAGCGGAGACGGAAACTATGGCTACACCTTC
V gene: TRBV6-5; CDR3 length: 12; clone size: NA; D gene: NA; J gene: TRBJ2-7; CDR3 protein: CASSPTGSEQYF; CDR3 DNA: TGTGCCAGCAGCCCAACAGGGAGCGAGCAGTACTTC
V gene: TRBV4-1; CDR3 length: 14; clone size: NA; D gene: TRBD2; J gene: TRBJ2-7; CDR3 protein: CASSPKRLAREQYF; CDR3 DNA: TGCGCCAGCAGCCCCAAACGACTAGCGAGAGAGCAGTACTTC
V gene: TRBV10-1; CDR3 length: 16; clone size: NA; D gene: NA; J gene: TRBJ2-1; CDR3 protein: CASRKETESSYNEQFF; CDR3 DNA: TGCGCCAGCAGAAAGGAGACAGAGAGCTCCTACAATGAGCAGTTCTTC
V gene: TRBV4-2; CDR3 length: 17; clone size: once; D gene: NA; J gene: TRBJ2-3; CDR3 protein: CASSQVELTQTTDTQYF; CDR3 DNA: TGTGCCAGCAGCCAAGTGGAGCTTACGCAGACCACAGATACGCAGTATTTT
V gene: TRBV19; CDR3 length: 14; clone size: NA; D gene: NA; J gene: TRBJ1-5; CDR3 protein: CASSIGQLNQPQHF; CDR3 DNA: TGTGCCAGTAGTATAGGACAGCTTAATCAGCCCCAGCATTTT
V gene: TRBV29-1; CDR3 length: 12; clone size: NA; D gene: NA; J gene: TRBJ1-4; CDR3 protein: CSVGGRKEKLFF; CDR3 DNA: TGCAGCGTCGGGGGTCGGAAAGAAAAACTGTTTTTT
V gene: TRBV28; CDR3 length: 13; clone size: NA; D gene: NA; J gene: TRBJ1-4; CDR3 protein: CASRATGGRKLFF; CDR3 DNA: TGTGCCAGCAGGGCGACAGGAGGACGAAAACTGTTTTTT
V gene: TRBV14; CDR3 length: 15; clone size: NA; D gene: NA; J gene: TRBJ2-7; CDR3 protein: CASSQRRRGSYEQYF; CDR3 DNA: TGTGCCAGCAGCCAAAGGCGTAGGGGATCCTACGAGCAGTACTTC
V gene: TRBV5-1; CDR3 length: 15; clone size: NA; D gene: NA; J gene: TRBJ2-7; CDR3 protein: CASSLDGNTGDEQYF; CDR3 DNA: TGCGCCAGCAGCTTAGACGGTAACACGGGGGACGAGCAGTACTTC
V gene: TRBV13; CDR3 length: 12; clone size: once; D gene: NA; J gene: TRBJ2-7; CDR3 protein: CASRLRGYEQYF; CDR3 DNA: TGTGCCAGCAGACTGCGGGGCTACGAGCAGTACTTC
V gene: TRBV5-1; CDR3 length: 17; clone size: NA; D gene: NA; J gene: TRBJ2-6; CDR3 protein: CASSLADRPSGANVLTF; CDR3 DNA: TGCGCCAGCAGCTTGGCCGACAGACCCTCTGGGGCCAACGTCCTGACTTTC
V gene: TRBV5-8; CDR3 length: 13; clone size: NA; D gene: NA; J gene: TRBJ1-5; CDR3 protein: CASSRVDNQPQHF; CDR3 DNA: TGTGCCAGCAGCCGCGTTGACAATCAGCCCCAGCATTTT
V gene: TRBV7-6; CDR3 length: 19; clone size: NA; D gene: TRBD1; J gene: TRBJ1-5; CDR3 protein: CASSSGRTDRVNSNQPQHF; CDR3 DNA: TGTGCCAGCAGCTCGGGACGAACGGACAGGGTGAATAGCAATCAGCCCCAGCATTTT
V gene: TRBV5-1; CDR3 length: 14; clone size: NA; D gene: NA; J gene: TRBJ2-5; CDR3 protein: CASSLPGYRETQYF; CDR3 DNA: TGCGCCAGCAGCCTCCCAGGGTATCGAGAGACCCAGTACTTC
V gene: TRBV19; CDR3 length: 14; clone size: NA; D gene: NA; J gene: TRBJ1-3; CDR3 protein: CASSIVNFGNTIYF; CDR3 DNA: TGTGCCAGTAGTATAGTGAACTTTGGAAACACCATATATTTT
V gene: TRBV6-4; CDR3 length: 15; clone size: NA; D gene: TRBD1; J gene: TRBJ1-5; CDR3 protein: CASIKEVRGDQPQHF; CDR3 DNA: TGTGCCAGCATTAAAGAGGTCAGGGGGGATCAGCCCCAGCATTTT
V gene: TRBV27; CDR3 length: 16; clone size: NA; D gene: TRBD2; J gene: TRBJ2-7; CDR3 protein: CASARLASGRSYEQYF; CDR3 DNA: TGTGCCAGCGCTCGTTTGGCTAGCGGGAGGTCCTACGAGCAGTACTTC
V gene: TRBV6-1; CDR3 length: 13; clone size: NA; D gene: TRBD1; J gene: TRBJ2-7; CDR3 protein: CASRTTGAIEQYF; CDR3 DNA: TGTGCCAGCAGGACGACAGGGGCGATCGAGCAGTACTTC
V gene: TRBV7-9; CDR3 length: 14; clone size: NA; D gene: TRBD2; J gene: TRBJ2-3; CDR3 protein: CASSLSGGGGTQYF; CDR3 DNA: TGTGCCAGCAGCCTTAGCGGGGGAGGGGGTACGCAGTATTTT
V gene: TRBV9; CDR3 length: 15; clone size: NA; D gene: NA; J gene: TRBJ1-1; CDR3 protein: CASNREGVAATEAFF; CDR3 DNA: TGTGCCAGCAACCGGGAGGGGGTGGCAGCCACTGAAGCTTTCTTT
V gene: TRBV5-1; CDR3 length: 11; clone size: NA; D gene: NA; J gene: TRBJ2-3; CDR3 protein: CASSAGIAQYF; CDR3 DNA: TGCGCCAGCAGCGCAGGGATTGCGCAGTATTTT
V gene: TRBV4-1; CDR3 length: 16; clone size: NA; D gene: TRBD2; J gene: TRBJ2-5; CDR3 protein: CASSQERVGGPETQYF; CDR3 DNA: TGCGCCAGCAGCCAAGAAAGGGTGGGAGGGCCGGAGACCCAGTACTTC